The next 26 T cell receptor beta chains were all read from a single sample in a study of CD8 T cells in ankylosing spondylitis. Study results and caveats: Characteristic of ankylosing spondylitis blood, it appeared, was a TCR beta motif comprising roughly eight highly homologous variants.

TCRdb re-called the 5' RACE reads through MiXCR, storing one row per CDR3 protein. The top ten clones hold about 0.49% of a sample with about 840,000 distinct CDR3 sequences, over 9.5% of them seen once. Antigens of these TCRs are unknown. The sample comprised blood, either unsorted or a sorted T cell fraction (not recorded which). Source of these receptors: a male donor with ankylosing spondylitis.

This clonotype appeared many times. The chain couples TRBV20-1 to TRBJ2-5; 7 nucleotides match TRBD2. The V gene end was trimmed by 0 bases and the J gene end by 1 base; junction bases not matched to a gene: 11. This CDR3 comprises 17 residues. Germline CDR1 and CDR2: DFQATT and SNEGSKA (reference sequence). The DNA of the CDR3 is TGCAGTGCTAGAGAAGGTGGCGGGGGAGTCCCCCAAGAGACCCAGTACTTC. Its protein product is CSAREGGGGVPQETQYF.

CDR3: CSVGGLYRYEQYF. Written as DNA, the CDR3 is TGCAGCGTTGGGGGCCTCTATCGGTACGAGCAGTACTTC. The V gene is TRBV29-1, the J gene TRBJ2-7; a possible D gene is TRBD1 (5 bases). CDR1 is SQVTM, CDR2 ANQGSEA, per germline. This CDR3 has 13 amino acids. V was pared by 4 bases and J by 4 bases, with 14 bases between.

This clonotype was detected many times. The CDR3 loop reads CASTLNTGELFF. Here the CDR3 DNA reads TGTGCCAGCACCCTGAACACCGGGGAGCTGTTTTTT. The chain links TRBV4-2 to TRBJ2-2; no reliable D call. CDR1 LGHNA and CDR2 YNFKEQ come from the germline V gene. The CDR3 is 12 residues long. Trimming shortened V by 7 bases and J by 1 base, and 4 bases separated the two germline ends.

This clonotype was detected ten times or more. The rearrangement uses TRBV7-2 and TRBJ2-5; maybe TRBD2 (6 bases). CDR1 is SGHTA and CDR2 is FQGNSA in the germline V gene. This CDR3 is built from 14 residues. V lost 7 bases to trimming and J lost 3 bases, with 15 bases between them. DNA for the CDR3: TGTGCCAGCACCCGGGGCGGGGCTGAAGAGACCCAGTACTTC. Amino acids: CASTRGGAEETQYF.

The chain couples TRBV2 to TRBJ2-5, with a weak D call TRBD2 (5 bases). Looked up from germline, CDR1 is SNHLY and CDR2 is FYNNEI. Deletions cut 7 bases from V and 2 bases from J, with 11 bases between. The CDR3 length is 13 residues. CDR3 sequence: CASTTGMQETQYF. The CDR3 DNA is TGTGCCAGCACGACCGGGATGCAAGAGACCCAGTACTTC. Looking up the rest from reference TRBV2 and TRBJ2-5 gives the full variable domain: EPEVTQTPSHQVTQMGQEVILRCVPISNHLYFYWYRQILGQKVEFLVSFYNNEISEKSEIFDDQFSVERPDGSNFTLKIRSTKLEDSAMYFCASTTGMQETQYFGPGTRLLVL.

There are a few counts of this clonotype. A much larger clone differs from this one at a single base, so this may be a read error. The rearrangement links TRBV5-6 to TRBJ1-1; no clear D. The CDR3 is 13 residues long. Germline values: CDR1 SGHDT, CDR2 YYEEEE. Deletions cut 1 base from V and 1 base from J, with 5 bases between. CDR3: CASSLMANTEAFF. DNA of the CDR3: TGTGCCAGCAGCTTGATGGCGAACACTGAAGCTTTCTTT.

V and J are TRBV10-3 and TRBJ2-1; 11 nucleotides line up with TRBD2. V lost 5 bases, J lost 7 bases, and 19 bases stayed unmatched. Germline V gene lookup returns CDR1 ENHRY and CDR2 SYGVKD. This CDR3 is built from 19 residues. Written as DNA, the CDR3 is TGTGCCATCAGTCCTGCCGGGACTAGCGGTATCACCCGCTGGAATGAGCAGTTCTTC. Amino acids: CAISPAGTSGITRWNEQFF.

There are a few counts of this clonotype. The rearrangement links TRBV6-5 to TRBJ2-1; possible D gene TRBD2, 6 bases. This CDR3 comprises 12 residues. V lost 6 bases to trimming and J lost 3 bases, with 6 bases between them. Germline values: CDR1 MNHEY, CDR2 SVGAGI. CDR3 amino acids: CASRRDYNEQFF. The CDR3 DNA is TGTGCCAGCAGGCGGGACTACAATGAGCAGTTCTTC.

This chain uses TRBV9 with TRBJ2-7, with 7 nucleotides matching TRBD2. Trimming at V came to 0 bases and at J to 6 bases, leaving 6 bases not matched to a gene. Per germline, CDR1 SGDLS and CDR2 YYNGEE. The CDR3 consists of 14 residues. The CDR3 reads CASSVVAGAREQYF. The CDR3 DNA is TGTGCCAGCAGCGTAGTTGCGGGAGCTCGCGAGCAGTACTTC.

This clonotype occurred many times. The V and J genes are TRBV20-1 and TRBJ2-7; D might be TRBD1 (5 bases). Deletions cut 6 bases from V and 6 bases from J, with 15 bases between. Germline lookup yields CDR1 DFQATT and CDR2 SNEGSKA (reference sequence). The CDR3 totals 12 residues. CDR3 DNA sequence: TGCAGTGCAGGGCTCAGGGAAAGCGAGCAGTACTTC. This encodes CSAGLRESEQYF.

This clonotype was counted only a few times. The rearrangement uses TRBV6-1 and TRBJ2-7; tentative D call: TRBD2 (6 bases). Trimming shortened V by 6 bases and J by 4 bases, and 16 bases separated the two germline ends. The CDR3 spans 14 residues. Germline V lookup: CDR1 MNHNS, CDR2 SASEGT. The CDR3, as DNA: TGTGCCAGCAGACCCCGACGGGAGTCGTACGAGCAGTACTTC. It codes for CASRPRRESYEQYF.

The chain joins TRBV18 to TRBJ2-1; 9 bases agree with TRBD1. CDR1 is KGHSH and CDR2 is LQKENI in the germline V gene. The CDR3 is made up of 14 amino acids. Trimming cost V 3 bases and J 8 bases; bases outside gene matches: 5. The CDR3 DNA reads as TGTGCCAGCTCACCGGGACAGGGATATGATGAGCAGTTCTTC. This codes for CASSPGQGYDEQFF.

The chain recombines TRBV7-8 with TRBJ1-2; D gene ambiguous. Germline V CDR1 and CDR2: SGHVS, FQNEAQ. V dropped 4 bases and J dropped 2 bases, with 20 bases sitting between them. The CDR3 length is 17 residues. CDR3 bases: TGTGCCAGCAGCTCCGTGGTGGGGTTCTCATCCAACTATGGCTACACCTTC. It yields the protein CASSSVVGFSSNYGYTF.

This clonotype was counted at least ten times. The chain couples TRBV5-5 to TRBJ1-5; D remains ambiguous. CDR3 length: 14 residues. Germline lookup yields CDR1 SGHKS and CDR2 YYEKEE (reference sequence). V shed 4 bases and J shed 4 bases, with 12 bases lying between them. The CDR3 loop is CASSPTLGNQPQHF. CDR3 sequence (DNA): TGTGCCAGCAGCCCTACCTTGGGTAATCAGCCCCAGCATTTT.

This chain's CDR3 is CASSFEGAGYGYTF. As DNA, the CDR3 is TGTGCCAGCAGCTTCGAGGGGGCGGGCTATGGCTACACCTTC. The chain combines TRBV7-9 with TRBJ1-2, with 7 nucleotides matching TRBD1. Germline lookup yields CDR1 SEHNR and CDR2 FQNEAQ (reference sequence). There are 14 residues in the CDR3. The V segment lost 3 bases and the J segment 4 bases; nucleotides outside the gene matches: 5.

The rearrangement uses TRBV4-2 and TRBJ2-3; TRBD2 aligns across 7 bases. V trimming: 0 bases; J trimming: 8 bases; junction bases outside the gene matches: 2. Germline CDR1 reads LGHNA; CDR2 reads YNFKEQ. The CDR3 is made up of 13 amino acids. CDR3 nucleotide sequence: TGTGCCAGCAGCCAAGATGGGGGGGGTACGCAGTATTTT. Translated, it gives CASSQDGGGTQYF.

This clonotype has a handful of counts. An end of the junction differs from the germline gene, which may be a read error. V and J are TRBV7-7 and TRBJ2-5; 8 bases line up with TRBD1. The CDR3 length is 14 residues. CDR1 and CDR2 from the germline V gene are SSHAT and FNYEAQ (reference sequence). CDR3 nucleotides: TGTGCTAGCAGCTCAGGGGGCCTAGGAGAGACCCAGTACTTC. Its translation is CASSSGGLGETQYF.

This clonotype appeared many times. The chain is built from TRBV7-2 and TRBJ2-7; the D is unclear. V lost 1 base to trimming and J lost 1 base, with 8 bases between them. The CDR3 length is 14 residues. Germline V lookup: CDR1 SGHTA, CDR2 FQGNSA. DNA of the CDR3: TGTGCCAGCAGCTTAGTGCCAGCGTCCTACGAGCAGTACTTC. It translates to CASSLVPASYEQYF. Based on the CDR3 plus reference TRBV7-2 and TRBJ2-7, the full variable domain is GAGVSQSPSNKVTEKGKDVELRCDPISGHTALYWYRQSLGQGLEFLIYFQGNSAPDKSGLPSDRFSAERTGGSVSTLTIQRTQQEDSAVYLCASSLVPASYEQYFGPGTRLTVT.

The chain combines TRBV20-1 with TRBJ2-7; D perhaps matches TRBD1 (6 bases). The V gene lost 1 base and the J gene lost 4 bases, with 11 bases spanning the gap. CDR3 length: 13 residues. Germline values: CDR1 DFQATT, CDR2 SNEGSKA (reference sequence). The CDR3 DNA reads as TGCAGTGCTAGAGGGCAGGGGATGTACGAGCAGTACTTC. It encodes CSARGQGMYEQYF.

Ten or more counts support this clonotype. V usage is TRBV29-1 and J usage is TRBJ1-4; TRBD1 aligns across 7 bases. This CDR3 has 13 amino acids. Trimming cost V 5 bases and J 5 bases; bases outside gene matches: 5. In germline, CDR1 is SQVTM, CDR2 ANQGSEA. CDR3 sequence (DNA): TGCAGCGTTCTCGACAGGGTCAATGAAAAACTGTTTTTT. Amino acids: CSVLDRVNEKLFF.

The chain couples TRBV11-2 to TRBJ2-1; 7 bases map to TRBD1. This CDR3 contains 18 residues. Unmatched junction bases numbered 17, after V lost 5 bases and J lost 4 bases. Germline V gives CDR1 SGHAT, CDR2 FQNNGV. The CDR3 DNA is TGTGCCAGCAGCCTGCAGACAGGGCTTGTTCCCGATTACAATGAGCAGTTCTTC. Translating gives CASSLQTGLVPDYNEQFF.

In this sample, this clonotype turned up a few times. V and J are TRBV30 and TRBJ2-1; D perhaps matches TRBD1 (6 bases). In germline, CDR1 is GTSNPN, CDR2 SVGIG (reference sequence). The CDR3 runs to 13 residues. V dropped 0 bases and J dropped 16 bases, with 19 bases sitting between them. CDR3 DNA sequence: TGTGCCTGGAGTGTACAGGGTAGCCTGAGGGGATTCTTC. Protein sequence: CAWSVQGSLRGFF.

This clonotype appeared many times. This chain joins TRBV6-5 and TRBJ1-6; maybe TRBD1 (5 bases). The V end was cut by 2 bases, the J end by 10 bases, with 15 bases between. Germline CDR1 reads MNHEY; CDR2 reads SVGAGI. CDR3 size: 15 residues. CDR3: CASSYAGRAGSPLHF. The CDR3 DNA follows: TGTGCCAGCAGTTACGCGGGCAGGGCAGGCTCACCCCTCCACTTT.

The chain couples TRBV7-8 to TRBJ2-2, with D perhaps TRBD2 (7 bases). This CDR3 is built from 16 residues. Germline V gene lookup returns CDR1 SGHVS and CDR2 FQNEAQ. Trimming took 5 bases from V and 3 from J, leaving 16 bases between them. CDR3 bases: TGTGCCAGCAGCGTTCGGGCGGGGGCCTACACCGGGGAGCTGTTTTTT. Its translation is CASSVRAGAYTGELFF.

The genes are TRBV6-1 and TRBJ2-1; 8 bases fit TRBD2. The CDR3 contains 13 residues. Germline V gene lookup returns CDR1 MNHNS and CDR2 SASEGT. Trimming cost V 6 bases and J 8 bases; bases outside gene matches: 6. In DNA form, the CDR3 reads TGTGCCAGCAGAGCGGGAGAGGGGCATGAGCAGTTCTTC. It codes for CASRAGEGHEQFF.

The chain links TRBV10-3 to TRBJ2-7; D unresolved. CDR1 ENHRY and CDR2 SYGVKD come from the germline V gene. This CDR3 contains 12 residues. Trimming cost V 5 bases and J 0 bases, with 5 bases left between them. The CDR3 is CAISFSSYEQYF. DNA of the CDR3: TGTGCCATCAGTTTTAGCTCCTACGAGCAGTACTTC.